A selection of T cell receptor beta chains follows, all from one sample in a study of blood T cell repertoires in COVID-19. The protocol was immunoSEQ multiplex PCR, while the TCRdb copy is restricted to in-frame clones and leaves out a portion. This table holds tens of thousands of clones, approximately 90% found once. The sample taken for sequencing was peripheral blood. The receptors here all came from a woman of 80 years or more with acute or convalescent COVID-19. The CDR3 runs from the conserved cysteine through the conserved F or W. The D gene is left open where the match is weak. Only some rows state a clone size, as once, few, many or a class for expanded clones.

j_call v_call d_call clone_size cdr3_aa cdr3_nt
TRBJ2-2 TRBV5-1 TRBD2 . CASSSTSAGAGTGELFF TGCGCCAGCAGCTCGACATCAGCGGGAGCTGGGACCGGGGAGCTGTTTTTT
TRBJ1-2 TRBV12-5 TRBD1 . CASGLITTGTVYGYTF TGTGCTAGTGGTTTAATAACCACCGGGACAGTCTATGGCTACACCTTC
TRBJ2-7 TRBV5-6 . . CASSSQAGLSEQYF TGTGCCAGCAGCTCCCAGGCAGGTCTCTCCGAGCAGTACTTC
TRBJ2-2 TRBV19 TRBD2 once CASSTIAGTGELFF TGTGCCAGTAGTACTATAGCGGGAACCGGGGAGCTGTTTTTT
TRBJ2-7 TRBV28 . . CASSFHLGDIGNYEQYF TGTGCCAGCAGTTTTCACCTCGGGGACATCGGGAACTACGAGCAGTACTTC
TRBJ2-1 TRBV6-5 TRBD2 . CASSRTRDNEQFF TGTGCCAGCAGTCGGACTAGGGACAATGAGCAGTTCTTC
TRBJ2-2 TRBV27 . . CASSSNWASPGELFF TGTGCCAGCAGTTCTAACTGGGCGTCTCCCGGGGAGCTGTTTTTT
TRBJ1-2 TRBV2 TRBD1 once CASDREGANYGYTF TGTGCCAGCGACAGGGAAGGAGCTAACTATGGCTACACCTTC
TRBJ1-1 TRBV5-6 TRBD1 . CASSAGQARTEAFF TGTGCCAGCAGCGCCGGACAGGCCAGAACTGAAGCTTTCTTT
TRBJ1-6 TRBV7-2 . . CASSLQGSNSPLHF TGTGCCAGCAGCCTACAGGGAAGTAATTCACCCCTCCACTTT
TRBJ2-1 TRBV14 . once CASSQATGAYNEQFF TGTGCCAGCAGCCAAGCTACGGGGGCCTACAATGAGCAGTTCTTC
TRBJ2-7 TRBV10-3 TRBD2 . CAIRDSGRAYEQYF TGTGCCATAAGAGATAGCGGGAGGGCGTACGAGCAGTACTTC
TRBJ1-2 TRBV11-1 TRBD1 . CASSRTGNGYTF TGTGCCAGCAGCCGGACAGGAAATGGCTACACCTTC
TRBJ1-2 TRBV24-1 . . CATSDFTGGRGYTF TGTGCCACCAGTGATTTCACGGGGGGCCGAGGCTACACCTTC
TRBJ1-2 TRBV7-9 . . CASSFRQGAGGYTF TGTGCCAGCAGCTTTCGCCAAGGGGCCGGGGGCTACACCTTC
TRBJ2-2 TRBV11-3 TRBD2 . CASSLGGLAGAPGELFF TGTGCCAGCAGCTTAGGGGGACTAGCGGGAGCCCCCGGGGAGCTGTTTTTT
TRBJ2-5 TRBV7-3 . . CASSQGSGQQTQYF TGTGCCAGCAGCCAAGGTTCAGGGCAGCAGACCCAGTACTTC
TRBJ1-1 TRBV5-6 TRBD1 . CASRDRGMNTEAFF TGTGCCAGCAGGGACAGGGGGATGAACACTGAAGCTTTCTTT
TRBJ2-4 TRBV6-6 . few CASSADRTTGPYF TGTGCCAGCAGTGCAGACAGGACCACCGGGCCGTACTTC
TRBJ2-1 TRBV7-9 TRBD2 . CASSFISGGLDEQFF TGTGCCAGCAGCTTCATATCGGGGGGGCTTGATGAGCAGTTCTTC
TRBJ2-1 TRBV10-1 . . CASSGQATDHNEQFF TGCGCCAGCAGTGGACAGGCCACCGACCACAATGAGCAGTTCTTC
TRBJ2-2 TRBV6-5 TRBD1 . CASRTPGTGSGELFF TGTGCCAGCAGGACGCCCGGGACAGGAAGTGGGGAGCTGTTTTTT
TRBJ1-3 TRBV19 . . CASSTLHTGSSGNTIYF TGTGCCAGTAGTACTTTACATACAGGTAGCTCTGGAAACACCATATATTTT
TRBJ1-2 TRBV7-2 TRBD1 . CASSLSRGNYGYTF TGTGCCAGCAGCTTATCCAGGGGGAACTATGGCTACACCTTC
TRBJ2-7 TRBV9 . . CASSVGPGPPYEQYF TGTGCCAGCAGCGTAGGACCTGGGCCTCCCTACGAGCAGTACTTC
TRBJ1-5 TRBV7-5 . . CVRSDPPRDNQPQHF TGTGTCAGAAGCGACCCCCCCAGGGACAATCAGCCCCAGCATTTT
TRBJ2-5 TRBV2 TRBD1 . CASSAQGTETQYF TGTGCCAGCAGTGCACAGGGGACGGAGACCCAGTACTTC